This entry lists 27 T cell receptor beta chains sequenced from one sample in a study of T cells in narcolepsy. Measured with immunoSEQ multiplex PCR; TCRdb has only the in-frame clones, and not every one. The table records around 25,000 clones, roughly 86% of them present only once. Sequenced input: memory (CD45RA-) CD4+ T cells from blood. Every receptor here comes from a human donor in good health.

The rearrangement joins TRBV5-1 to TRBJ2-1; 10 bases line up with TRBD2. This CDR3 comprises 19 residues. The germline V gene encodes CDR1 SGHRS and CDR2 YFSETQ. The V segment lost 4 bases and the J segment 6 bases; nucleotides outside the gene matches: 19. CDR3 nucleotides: TGCGCCAGCAGCCAGGGCAGGTTGACCGGACTAGCGGAGCGCAATGAGCAGTTCTTC. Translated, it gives CASSQGRLTGLAERNEQFF.

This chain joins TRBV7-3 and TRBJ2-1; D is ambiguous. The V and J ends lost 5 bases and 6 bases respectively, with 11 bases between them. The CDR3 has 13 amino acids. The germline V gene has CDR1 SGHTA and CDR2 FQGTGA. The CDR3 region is CASSPYASNEQFF. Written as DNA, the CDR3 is TGTGCCAGCAGCCCCTATGCGAGCAATGAGCAGTTCTTC.

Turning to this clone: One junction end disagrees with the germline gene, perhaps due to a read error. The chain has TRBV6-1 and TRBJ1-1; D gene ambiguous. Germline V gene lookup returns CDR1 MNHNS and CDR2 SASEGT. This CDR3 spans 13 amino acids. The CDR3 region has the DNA TGTGCCGGCAGTGAGGACGGTCAAACGAGGGCTTTCTTT. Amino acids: CAGSEDGQTRAFF.

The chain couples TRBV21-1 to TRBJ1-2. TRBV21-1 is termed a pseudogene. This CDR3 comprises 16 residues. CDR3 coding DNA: TGTGCCAGCAGCCCCATGGGTGGCCAGGGAGACTATGGCTACACCTTC. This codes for CASSPMGGQGDYGYTF.

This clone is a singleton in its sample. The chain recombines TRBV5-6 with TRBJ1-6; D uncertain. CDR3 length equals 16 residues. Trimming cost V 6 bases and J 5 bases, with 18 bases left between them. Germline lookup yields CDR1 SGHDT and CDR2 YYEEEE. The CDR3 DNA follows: TGTGCCAGCACCCGAACCGGGAACAGAAATAATTCACCCCTCCACTTT. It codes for CASTRTGNRNNSPLHF.

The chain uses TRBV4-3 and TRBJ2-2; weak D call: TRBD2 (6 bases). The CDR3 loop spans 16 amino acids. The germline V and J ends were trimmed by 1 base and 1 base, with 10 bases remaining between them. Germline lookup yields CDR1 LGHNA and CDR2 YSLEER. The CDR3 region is CASSQAEGMNTGELFF. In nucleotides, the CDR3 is TGCGCCAGCAGCCAAGCGGAGGGGATGAACACCGGGGAGCTGTTTTTT.

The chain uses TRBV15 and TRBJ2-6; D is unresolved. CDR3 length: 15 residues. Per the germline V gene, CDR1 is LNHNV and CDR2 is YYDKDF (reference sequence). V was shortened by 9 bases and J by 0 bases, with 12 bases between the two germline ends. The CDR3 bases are TGTGCCACTTCCTTACCCCCCTCTGGGGCCAACGTCCTGACTTTC. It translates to CATSLPPSGANVLTF.

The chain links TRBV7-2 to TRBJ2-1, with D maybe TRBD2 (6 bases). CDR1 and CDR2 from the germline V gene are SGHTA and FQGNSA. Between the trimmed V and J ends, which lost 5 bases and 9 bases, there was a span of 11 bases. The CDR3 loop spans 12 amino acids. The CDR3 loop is CASSPGLTEQFF. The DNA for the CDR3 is TGTGCCAGCAGCCCCGGACTAACTGAGCAGTTCTTC.

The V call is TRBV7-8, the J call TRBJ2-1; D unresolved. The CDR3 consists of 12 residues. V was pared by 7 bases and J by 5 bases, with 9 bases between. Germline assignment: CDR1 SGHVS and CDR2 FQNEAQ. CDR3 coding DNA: TGTGCCAGCACAAGACCAGACAATGAGCAGTTCTTC. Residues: CASTRPDNEQFF. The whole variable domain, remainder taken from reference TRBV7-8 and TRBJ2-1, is GAGVSQSPRYKVAKRGQDVALRCDPISGHVSLFWYQQALGQGPEFLTYFQNEAQLDKSGLPSDRFFAERPEGSVSTLKIQRTQQEDSAVYLCASTRPDNEQFFGPGTRLTVL.

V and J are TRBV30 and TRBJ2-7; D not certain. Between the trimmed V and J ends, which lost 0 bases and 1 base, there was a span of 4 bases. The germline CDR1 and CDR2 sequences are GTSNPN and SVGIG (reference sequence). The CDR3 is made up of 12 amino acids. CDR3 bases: TGTGCCTGGAGTGTGTTTTCCTACGAGCAGTACTTC. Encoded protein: CAWSVFSYEQYF.

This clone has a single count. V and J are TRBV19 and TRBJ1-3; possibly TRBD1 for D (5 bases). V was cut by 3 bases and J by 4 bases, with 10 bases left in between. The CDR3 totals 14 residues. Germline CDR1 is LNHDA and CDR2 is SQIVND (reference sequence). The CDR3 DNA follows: TGTGCCAGTAGTATTCCAGGGCCCGGAAACACCATATATTTT. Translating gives CASSIPGPGNTIYF. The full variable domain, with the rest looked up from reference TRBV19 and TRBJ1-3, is DGGITQSPKYLFRKEGQNVTLSCEQNLNHDAMYWYRQDPGQGLRLIYYSQIVNDFQKGDIAEGYSVSREKKESFPLTVTSAQKNPTAFYLCASSIPGPGNTIYFGEGSWLTVV.

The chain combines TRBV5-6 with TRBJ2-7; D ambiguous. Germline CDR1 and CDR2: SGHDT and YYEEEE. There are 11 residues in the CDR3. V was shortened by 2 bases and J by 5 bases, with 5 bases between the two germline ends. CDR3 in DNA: TGTGCCAGCAGCTTTCAGGACGAGCAGTACTTC. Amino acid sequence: CASSFQDEQYF.

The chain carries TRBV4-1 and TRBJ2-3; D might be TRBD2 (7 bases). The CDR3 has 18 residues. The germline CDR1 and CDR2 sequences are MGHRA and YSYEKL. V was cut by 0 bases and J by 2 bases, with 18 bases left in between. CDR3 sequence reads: CASSQDDVQGRATDTQYF. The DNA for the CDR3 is TGCGCCAGCAGCCAAGATGACGTTCAGGGGAGGGCCACAGATACGCAGTATTTT.

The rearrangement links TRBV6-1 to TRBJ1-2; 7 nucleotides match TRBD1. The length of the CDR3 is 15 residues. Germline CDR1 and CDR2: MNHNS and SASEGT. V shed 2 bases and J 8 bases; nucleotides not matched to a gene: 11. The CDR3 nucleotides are TGTGCCAGCAGTGAAACCCAAGGGGGCAACAGGGGCTACACCTTC. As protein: CASSETQGGNRGYTF.

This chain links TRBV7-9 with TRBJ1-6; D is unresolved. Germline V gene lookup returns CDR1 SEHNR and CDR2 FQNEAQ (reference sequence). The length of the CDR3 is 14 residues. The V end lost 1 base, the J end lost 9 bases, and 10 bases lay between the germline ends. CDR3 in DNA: TGTGCCAGCAGCTTAGGGGAGGTAGCTTCACCCCTCCACTTT. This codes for CASSLGEVASPLHF. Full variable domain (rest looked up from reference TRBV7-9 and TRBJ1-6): DTGVSQNPRHKITKRGQNVTFRCDPISEHNRLYWYRQTLGQGPEFLTYFQNEAQLEKSRLLSDRFSAERPKGSFSTLEIQRTEQGDSAMYLCASSLGEVASPLHFGNGTRLTVT.

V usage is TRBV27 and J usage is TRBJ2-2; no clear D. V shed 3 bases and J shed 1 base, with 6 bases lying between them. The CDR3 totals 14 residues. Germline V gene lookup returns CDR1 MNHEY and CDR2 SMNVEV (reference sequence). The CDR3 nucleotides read TGTGCCAGCAGTTTCAACGGGAACACCGGGGAGCTGTTTTTT. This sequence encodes CASSFNGNTGELFF.

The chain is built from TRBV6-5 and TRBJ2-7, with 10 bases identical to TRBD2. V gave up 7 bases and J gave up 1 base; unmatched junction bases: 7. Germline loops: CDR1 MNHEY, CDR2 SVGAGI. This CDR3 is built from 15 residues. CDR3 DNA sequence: TGTGCCAGCACCCGGGGACTAGCGCCTTCCTACGAGCAGTACTTC. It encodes CASTRGLAPSYEQYF.

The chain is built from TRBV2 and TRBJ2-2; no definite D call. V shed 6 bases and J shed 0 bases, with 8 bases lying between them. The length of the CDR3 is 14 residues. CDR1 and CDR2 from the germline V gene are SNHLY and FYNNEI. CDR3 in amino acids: CASSLRSNTGELFF. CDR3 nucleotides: TGTGCCAGCAGCCTCCGGTCGAACACCGGGGAGCTGTTTTTT.

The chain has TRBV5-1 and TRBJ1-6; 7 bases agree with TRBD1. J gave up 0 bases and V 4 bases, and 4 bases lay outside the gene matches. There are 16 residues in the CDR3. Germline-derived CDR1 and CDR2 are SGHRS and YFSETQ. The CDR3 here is CASSPDRSSYNSPLHF. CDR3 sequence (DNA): TGCGCCAGCAGCCCGGACAGGAGCTCCTATAATTCACCCCTCCACTTT.

The CDR3 DNA is TGTGCCAGCAGTTTGACCGGGACAGGGAATGAAAAACTGTTTTTT. Its protein is CASSLTGTGNEKLFF. The V gene is TRBV5-6, the J gene TRBJ1-4; 9 bases match TRBD1. With 5 bases clipped from V and 5 bases from J, the junction kept 7 bases outside the gene matches. The germline V gene has CDR1 SGHDT and CDR2 YYEEEE. This CDR3 spans 15 amino acids.

For the CDR3, the DNA is TGTGCCAGCAGCGTAACAGGGTACACTGAAGCTTTCTTT. It yields the protein CASSVTGYTEAFF. The rearrangement uses TRBV6-1 and TRBJ1-1; TRBD1 is a possible D gene (6 bases). V was cut by 6 bases and J by 3 bases, with 11 bases left in between. Germline loops: CDR1 MNHNS, CDR2 SASEGT. The CDR3 is made up of 13 amino acids.

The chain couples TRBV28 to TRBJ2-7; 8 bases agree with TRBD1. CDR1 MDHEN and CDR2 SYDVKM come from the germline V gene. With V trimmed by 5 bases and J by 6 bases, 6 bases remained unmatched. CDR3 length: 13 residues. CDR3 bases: TGTGCCAGCAGTAGACAGGGGCGGAGCGAGCAGTACTTC. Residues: CASSRQGRSEQYF. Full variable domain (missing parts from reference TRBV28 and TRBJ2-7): DVKVTQSSRYLVKRTGEKVFLECVQDMDHENMFWYRQDPGLGLRLIYFSYDVKMKEKGDIPEGYSVSREKKERFSLILESASTNQTSMYLCASSRQGRSEQYFGPGTRLTVT.

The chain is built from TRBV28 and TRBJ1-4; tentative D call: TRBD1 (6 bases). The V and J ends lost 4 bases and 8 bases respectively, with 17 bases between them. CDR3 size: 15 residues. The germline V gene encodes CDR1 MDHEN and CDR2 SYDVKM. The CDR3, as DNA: TGTGCCAGCAGTTACAGGGAGGGGGTAAGAGAAAAACTGTTTTTT. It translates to CASSYREGVREKLFF.

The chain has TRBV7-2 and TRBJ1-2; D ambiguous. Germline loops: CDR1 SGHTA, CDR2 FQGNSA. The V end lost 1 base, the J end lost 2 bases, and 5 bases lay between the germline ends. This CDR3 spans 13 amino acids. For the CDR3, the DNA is TGTGCCAGCAGCTTAGACGTCAACTATGGCTACACCTTC. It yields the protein CASSLDVNYGYTF.

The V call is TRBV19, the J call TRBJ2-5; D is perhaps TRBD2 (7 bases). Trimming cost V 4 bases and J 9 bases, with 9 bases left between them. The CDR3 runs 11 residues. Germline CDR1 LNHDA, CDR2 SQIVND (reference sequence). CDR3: CASSRGGAQYF. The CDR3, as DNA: TGTGCCAGTAGTAGAGGGGGGGCCCAGTACTTC.

The DNA for the CDR3 is TGTGCCAGCAGCTTATGGTCGGCTAGGAAAGAGACCCAGTACTTC. Amino acid sequence: CASSLWSARKETQYF. The chain is built from TRBV11-1 and TRBJ2-5; D gene unclear. The CDR3 is made up of 15 amino acids. Germline values: CDR1 SGHAT, CDR2 FQDESV (reference sequence). V lost 2 bases and J 3 bases, leaving 13 bases between the germline ends. Variable domain in full (rest from reference TRBV11-1 and TRBJ2-5): EAEVAQSPRYKITEKSQAVAFWCDPISGHATLYWYRQILGQGPELLVQFQDESVVDDSQLPKDRFSAERLKGVDSTLKIQPAELGDSAMYLCASSLWSARKETQYFGPGTRLLVL.

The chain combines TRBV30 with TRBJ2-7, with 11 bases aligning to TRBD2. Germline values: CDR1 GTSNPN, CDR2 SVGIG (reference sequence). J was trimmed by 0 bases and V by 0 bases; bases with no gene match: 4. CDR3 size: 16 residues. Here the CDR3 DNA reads TGTGCCTGGAGTGTACTTGGACTAGCGGGCTCCTACGAGCAGTACTTC. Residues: CAWSVLGLAGSYEQYF.